The entry below describes one T cell receptor beta chain. The antigen is not known. The CDR3 spans 15 residues. V shed 3 bases and J 3 bases; nucleotides not matched to a gene: 6. Germline lookup yields CDR1 SGDLS and CDR2 YYNGEE. The study ran its PCR with 60 Vbeta and 13 Jbeta primers. Only in-frame clones appear in the TCRdb table, and some are missing; sequencing was by immunoSEQ multiplex PCR. The data show around 82,000 clones, 78% seen once. This record comes from a study of cytomegalovirus exposure and HLA in healthy donors. Study-wide results and caveats: Analysis was performed later, and it showed HLA-associated TCR beta chains to be more clonally expanded than equally common others.

The receptor was isolated from a male donor in good health and CMV-seropositive. This chain links TRBV9 with TRBJ2-7, with TRBD2 matching 10 bases. The sample taken for sequencing was PBMCs. As DNA, the CDR3 is TGTGCCAGCAGCGAGGGACTAGCGAAGAGCTACGAGCAGTACTTC. This codes for CASSEGLAKSYEQYF.